This TCR beta chain is from a study of T cell changes during pregnancy in multiple sclerosis. Germline values: CDR1 SGDLS, CDR2 YYNGEE. This CDR3 has 15 residues. Trimming removed 4 bases from V and 2 bases from J; junction bases left unmatched: 6. The protocol was immunoSEQ multiplex PCR, while the TCRdb copy is restricted to in-frame clones and leaves out a portion. Altogether under 6,000 clones are present, approximately 77% being singletons, with the ten largest covering roughly 15%. This clone occurred a few times. The receptor was isolated from a female donor in good health, enrolled as a control in a pregnancy study. The genes are TRBV9 and TRBJ2-5; TRBD1 aligns across 9 bases. Sequencing used CD8+ T cells from peripheral blood mononuclear cells, obtained in the second trimester of pregnancy. As DNA, the CDR3 is TGTGCCAGCAGCACGGGACAGGGATCACAAGAGACCCAGTACTTC. It encodes CASSTGQGSQETQYF.